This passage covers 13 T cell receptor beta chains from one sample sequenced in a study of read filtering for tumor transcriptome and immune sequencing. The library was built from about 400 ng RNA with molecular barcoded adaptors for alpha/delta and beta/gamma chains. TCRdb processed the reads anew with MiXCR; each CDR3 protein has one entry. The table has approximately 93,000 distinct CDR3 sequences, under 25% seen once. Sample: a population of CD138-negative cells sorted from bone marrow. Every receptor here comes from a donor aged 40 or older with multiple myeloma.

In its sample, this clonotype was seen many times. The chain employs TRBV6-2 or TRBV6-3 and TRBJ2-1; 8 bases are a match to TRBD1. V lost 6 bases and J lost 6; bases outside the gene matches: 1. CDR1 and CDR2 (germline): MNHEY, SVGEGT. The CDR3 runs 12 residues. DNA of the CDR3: TGTGCCAGCAGAGACAGGGGCAATGAGCAGTTCTTC. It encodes CASRDRGNEQFF.

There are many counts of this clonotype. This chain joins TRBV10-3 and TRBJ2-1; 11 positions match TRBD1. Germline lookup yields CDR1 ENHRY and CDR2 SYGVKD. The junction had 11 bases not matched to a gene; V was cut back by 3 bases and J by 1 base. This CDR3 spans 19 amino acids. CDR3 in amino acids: CAISDGTGGSGESYNEQFF. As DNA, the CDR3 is TGTGCCATCAGTGATGGGACAGGGGGATCGGGAGAGTCCTACAATGAGCAGTTCTTC.

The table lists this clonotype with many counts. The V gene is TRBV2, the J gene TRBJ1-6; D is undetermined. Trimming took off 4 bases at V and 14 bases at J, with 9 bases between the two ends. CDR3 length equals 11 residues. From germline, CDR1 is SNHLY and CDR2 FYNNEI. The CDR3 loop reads CASSGSGALHF. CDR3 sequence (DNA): TGTGCCAGCAGTGGAAGTGGGGCCCTCCACTTT. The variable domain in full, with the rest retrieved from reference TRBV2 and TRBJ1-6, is EPEVTQTPSHQVTQMGQEVILRCVPISNHLYFYWYRQILGQKVEFLVSFYNNEISEKSEIFDDQFSVERPDGSNFTLKIRSTKLEDSAMYFCASSGSGALHFGNGTRLTVT.

The CDR3 reads CSVENPEVQGNEQFF. CDR3 DNA: TGCAGCGTTGAAAATCCTGAAGTCCAGGGCAATGAGCAGTTCTTC. The chain joins TRBV29-1 to TRBJ2-1, with a tentative D call TRBD1 (5 bases). With 2 bases removed from V and 6 bases from J, the gap between germline ends came to 17 bases. Germline V lookup: CDR1 SQVTM, CDR2 ANQGSEA. The CDR3 length is 15 residues.

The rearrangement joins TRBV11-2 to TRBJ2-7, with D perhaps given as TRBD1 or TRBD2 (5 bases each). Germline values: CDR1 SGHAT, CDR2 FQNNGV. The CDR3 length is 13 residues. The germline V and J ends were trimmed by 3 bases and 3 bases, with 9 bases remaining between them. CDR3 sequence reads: CASSFRGDYEQYF. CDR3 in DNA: TGTGCCAGCAGCTTCAGAGGGGACTACGAGCAGTACTTC.

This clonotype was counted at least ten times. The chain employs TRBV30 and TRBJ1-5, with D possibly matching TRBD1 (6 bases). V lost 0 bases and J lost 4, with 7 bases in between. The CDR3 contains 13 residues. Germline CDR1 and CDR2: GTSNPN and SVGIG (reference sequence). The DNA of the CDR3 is TGTGCCTGGAGTGTACAGGGTAATCAGCCCCAGCATTTT. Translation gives CAWSVQGNQPQHF.

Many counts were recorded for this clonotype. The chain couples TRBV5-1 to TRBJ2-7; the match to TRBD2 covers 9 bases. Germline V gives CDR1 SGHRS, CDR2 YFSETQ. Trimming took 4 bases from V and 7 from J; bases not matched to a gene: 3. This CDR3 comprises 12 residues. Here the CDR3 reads CASSRSGGEQYF. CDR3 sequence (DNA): TGCGCCAGCAGCCGAAGCGGGGGGGAGCAGTACTTC.

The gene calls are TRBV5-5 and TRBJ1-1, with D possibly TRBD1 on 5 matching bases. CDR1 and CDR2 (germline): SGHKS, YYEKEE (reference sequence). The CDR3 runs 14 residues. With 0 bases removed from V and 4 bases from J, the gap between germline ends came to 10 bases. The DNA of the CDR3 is TGTGCCAGCAGCTTGGGGGGGATGGTCACTGAAGCTTTCTTT. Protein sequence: CASSLGGMVTEAFF.

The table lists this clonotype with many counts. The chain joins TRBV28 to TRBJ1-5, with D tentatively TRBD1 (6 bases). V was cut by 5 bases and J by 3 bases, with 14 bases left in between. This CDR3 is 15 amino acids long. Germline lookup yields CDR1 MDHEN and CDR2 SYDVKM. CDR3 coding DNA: TGTGCCAGCAGTACGGACAGCACGAACAATCAGCCCCAGCATTTT. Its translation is CASSTDSTNNQPQHF.

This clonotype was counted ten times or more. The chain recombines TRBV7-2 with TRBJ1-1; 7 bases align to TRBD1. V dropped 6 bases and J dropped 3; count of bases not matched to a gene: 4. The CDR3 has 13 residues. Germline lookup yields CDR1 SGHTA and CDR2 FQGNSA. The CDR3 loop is CASRTGLDTEAFF. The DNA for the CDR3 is TGTGCCAGCAGGACAGGGTTGGACACTGAAGCTTTCTTT.

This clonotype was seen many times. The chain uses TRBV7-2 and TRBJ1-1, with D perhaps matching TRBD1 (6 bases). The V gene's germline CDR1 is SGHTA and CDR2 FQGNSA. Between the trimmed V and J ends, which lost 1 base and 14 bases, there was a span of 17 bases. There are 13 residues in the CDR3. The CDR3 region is CASSLEIRGGRFF. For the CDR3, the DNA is TGTGCCAGCAGCTTAGAGATTAGGGGGGGGAGGTTCTTT.

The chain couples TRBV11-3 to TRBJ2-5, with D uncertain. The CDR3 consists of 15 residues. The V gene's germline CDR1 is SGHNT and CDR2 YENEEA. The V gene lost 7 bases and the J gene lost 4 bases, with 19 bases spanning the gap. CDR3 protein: CASNRQSTGGETQYF. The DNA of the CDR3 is TGTGCCAGCAATCGCCAATCGACGGGCGGAGAGACCCAGTACTTC.

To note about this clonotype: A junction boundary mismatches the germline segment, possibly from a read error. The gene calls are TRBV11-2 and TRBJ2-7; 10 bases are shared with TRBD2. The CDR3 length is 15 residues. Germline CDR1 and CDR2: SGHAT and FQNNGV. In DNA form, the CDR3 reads TGTGCCGGCAGCTCCAGACTAGCGGGTCCTTACGAGCAGTACTTC. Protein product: CAGSSRLAGPYEQYF.